This T cell receptor (beta chain) was profiled in a study of identical twins. In TCRdb, the 5' RACE reads were re-called with MiXCR into one record per CDR3 protein. The data hold a few hundred thousand distinct CDR3 sequences, with more than 9% observed a single time. General study results and limits: Within cord blood, abundant beta clonotypes carried fewer insertions, but memory repertoires showed no such trend. An excess of low generation probability was shown by twin-shared out-of-frame alpha sequences.

V was trimmed by 6 bases and J by 6 bases, leaving 24 bases between them. Germline CDR1 is MDHEN and CDR2 is SYDVKM. The CDR3 runs 18 residues. Concerning this clonotype itself: Its antigen is not known.

The sequence was obtained from a man between 45 and 60 years old in good health. Sequencing was carried out using memory T cells sorted from blood. The chain combines TRBV28 with TRBJ1-6; tentatively, D is TRBD1 (6 bases). CDR3: CASRGVRGGNGPNSPLHF. The CDR3, as DNA: TGTGCCAGCAGGGGGGTCCGCGGGGGCAACGGTCCTAATTCACCCCTCCACTTT.